This TCR beta chain came from a study of T cells in Graves' hyperthyroidism and ophthalmopathy. General study findings and limits: Appearing also in blood were most of the thyroid clonotypes expanded above 0.001.

The CDR3 runs to 12 residues. Per the germline V gene, CDR1 is SEHNR and CDR2 is FQNEAQ (reference sequence). With 6 bases removed from V and 2 bases from J, the gap between germline ends came to 5 bases. The sample holds a few counts of this clonotype. Its antigen is not identified. Absence of ophthalmopathy progression within 18 months defined stable Graves' hyperthyroidism. Fresh peripheral blood, under 13 ml, yielded the PBMCs. Researchers took RNA transcripts and amplified the TCR beta CDR3 regions from them. The primer set for the first-round RT-PCR of the TCR CDR3 was HTBI. A single record per CDR3 protein comes from TCRdb applying MiXCR to the multiplex PCR reads. The sample lists under 300,000 distinct CDR3 sequences, roughly 15% seen once, with roughly 7.9% in the top ten.

The J gene is TRBJ2-1, the V gene TRBV7-9; no definite D call. This TCR came from a woman in her forties with Graves' hyperthyroidism. Sequenced sample: blood. The CDR3: CASRLTYNEQFF. The CDR3 coding sequence is TGTGCCAGCAGGTTGACCTACAATGAGCAGTTCTTC.